Listed here are 9 T cell receptor beta chains from one sample, sequenced in a study of T cells in Graves' hyperthyroidism and ophthalmopathy. Amplification of TCR beta CDR3 regions used RNA as the template. Using the HTBI primer set, a first-round RT-PCR was run on the TCR CDR3. In TCRdb, the multiplex PCR reads were re-called with MiXCR into one record per CDR3 protein. The sample lists about 600,000 distinct CDR3 sequences, approximately 15% occurring once. The specimen was blood. Every receptor here comes from a woman between 18 and 29 years old with Graves' ophthalmopathy.

This clonotype was observed many times. The rearrangement links TRBV20-1 to TRBJ1-1; D not certain. This CDR3 region has 12 residues. Looked up from germline, CDR1 is DFQATT and CDR2 is SNEGSKA (reference sequence). V lost 4 bases to trimming and J lost 0 bases, with 6 bases between them. The CDR3 spells CSATRLNTEAFF. DNA for the CDR3: TGCAGTGCTACGAGGTTGAACACTGAAGCTTTCTTT.

V usage is TRBV28 and J usage is TRBJ2-7; D call uncertain. Trimming removed 3 bases from V and 2 bases from J, with 11 bases in between. This CDR3 contains 14 residues. Germline V CDR1 and CDR2: MDHEN, SYDVKM. This CDR3 is CASSFRAVAYEQYF. The DNA for the CDR3 is TGTGCCAGCAGTTTTAGGGCGGTGGCCTACGAGCAGTACTTC.

A few counts support this clonotype. The chain couples TRBV10-3 to TRBJ2-7; the match to TRBD2 covers 10 bases. The CDR3 is 17 amino acids. The ends lost 6 bases at V and 0 bases at J; junction bases unmatched: 11. The germline CDR1 and CDR2 sequences are ENHRY and SYGVKD. For the CDR3, the DNA is TGTGCCATCAGCTTCCTTCCCCGACTAGCGGGCTCCTACGAGCAGTACTTC. As protein: CAISFLPRLAGSYEQYF.

In regard to this clonotype: The CDR3 does not end in the conserved phenylalanine or tryptophan, so this is likely a read error. The rearrangement joins TRBV6-5 to TRBJ2-5; the match to TRBD1 covers 9 bases. The CDR3 is made up of 15 amino acids. Germline V gene data show CDR1 as MNHEY and CDR2 as SVGAGI. V shed 2 bases, J shed 5 bases, and the junction held 6 bases outside the gene matches. The DNA of the CDR3 is TGTGCCAGCAGTTACCCCGGACAGGGGAGGGAGACCCAGTACCTC. The encoded protein is CASSYPGQGRETQYL.

This clonotype has at least ten counts. The chain couples TRBV2 to TRBJ1-5; 9 positions agree with TRBD1. Trimming at V came to 10 bases and at J to 5 bases, leaving 6 bases not matched to a gene. The CDR3 loop spans 13 amino acids. Germline CDR1 SNHLY, CDR2 FYNNEI. CDR3 sequence (DNA): TGTGCCACTCAACAGGGGGCCGATCAGCCCCAGCATTTT. Translated: CATQQGADQPQHF.

This chain uses TRBV29-1 with TRBJ1-2; D is ambiguous. Germline CDR1 SQVTM, CDR2 ANQGSEA. The ends were cut back, 4 bases at V and 2 bases at J, with 11 bases in the middle. The length of the CDR3 is 13 residues. The CDR3 region has the DNA TGCAGCGTTGTGGAGGGCTCCAACTATGGCTACACCTTC. This translates into CSVVEGSNYGYTF.

This clonotype occurred a few times. The CDR3 DNA is TGTGCCTGGAGCTCAGGACAGGGGGAGGGCTACACCTTC. Encoded protein: CAWSSGQGEGYTF. The V call is TRBV30, the J call TRBJ1-2; TRBD1 agrees at 10 bases. The trim removed 3 bases at V and 8 bases at J, leaving 6 bases unmatched. The CDR3 spans 13 residues. Germline lookup yields CDR1 GTSNPN and CDR2 SVGIG (reference sequence).

This clonotype occurred many times. The rearrangement joins TRBV27 to TRBJ2-4; TRBD2 matches 7 bases. V dropped 5 bases and J dropped 6; count of bases not matched to a gene: 4. From germline, CDR1 is MNHEY and CDR2 SMNVEV (reference sequence). The CDR3 length is 13 residues. CDR3 nucleotides: TGTGCCAGCAGTAACTGGGAGGGAAACATTCAGTACTTC. Its translation is CASSNWEGNIQYF.

This clonotype was counted many times. The V and J genes are TRBV6-1 and TRBJ1-2; D is possibly TRBD1 (5 bases). The germline gives CDR1 MNHNS, CDR2 SASEGT. V lost 5 bases to trimming and J lost 4 bases, with 17 bases between them. The CDR3 spans 15 residues. This CDR3 reads CASSYRARDGYGYTF. CDR3 nucleotide sequence: TGTGCCAGCAGTTATAGGGCCAGGGATGGCTATGGCTACACCTTC.